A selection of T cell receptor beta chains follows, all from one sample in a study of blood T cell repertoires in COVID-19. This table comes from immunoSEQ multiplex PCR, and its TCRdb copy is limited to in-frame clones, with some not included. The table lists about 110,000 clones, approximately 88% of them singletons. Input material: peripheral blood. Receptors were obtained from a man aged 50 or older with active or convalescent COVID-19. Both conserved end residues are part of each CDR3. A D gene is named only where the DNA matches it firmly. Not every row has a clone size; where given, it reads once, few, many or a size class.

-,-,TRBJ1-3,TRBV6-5,TGTGCCGGGGGGAAACTGAGCTCTGGAAACACCATATATTTT,CAGGKLSSGNTIYF
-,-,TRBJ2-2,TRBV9,TGTGCCAGCAGCGTAGGAGGGCTTGAAGGGGTTCAGGGGGGCACCGGGGAGCTGTTTTTT,CASSVGGLEGVQGGTGELFF
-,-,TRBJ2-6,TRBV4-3,TGCGCCAGCAGCCAAGATCCAGCGAGCTCTGGGGCCAACGTCCTGACTTTC,CASSQDPASSGANVLTF
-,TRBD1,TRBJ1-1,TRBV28,TGTGCCAGCAGTTTACGACAGGGTGTCCCTGAAGCTTTCTTT,CASSLRQGVPEAFF
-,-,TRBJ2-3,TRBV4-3,TGCGCCAGCAGCCAAGATCTAGGCACAGATACGCAGTATTTT,CASSQDLGTDTQYF
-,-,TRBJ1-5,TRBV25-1,TGTGCCAGCAGACAGGGAAGCAATCAGCCCCAGCATTTT,CASRQGSNQPQHF
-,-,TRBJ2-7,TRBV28,TGTGCCAGCCGAAGGCGGGACAGTTCTTCCTACGAGCAGTACTTC,CASRRRDSSSYEQYF
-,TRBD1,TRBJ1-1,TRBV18,TGTGCCAGCTCCACGGACAGGGTTAACACTGAAGCTTTCTTT,CASSTDRVNTEAFF
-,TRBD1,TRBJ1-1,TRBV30,TGTGCCTGGAGTAGGGGGACAGGGGTTATTGGCACTGAAGCTTTCTTT,CAWSRGTGVIGTEAFF
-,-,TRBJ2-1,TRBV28,TGTGCCAGCAGTTGGCAGGCGCGGGCTACTCGGGAGCAGTTCTTC,CASSWQARATREQFF
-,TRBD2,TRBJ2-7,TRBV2,TGTGCCAGCTCGGAGCAGGGGACTAGCAGGACCTACGAGCAGTACTTC,CASSEQGTSRTYEQYF
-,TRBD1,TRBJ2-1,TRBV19,TGTGCCAGTAGTAATAGGGGGCCTCTCTCCTACAATGAGCAGTTCTTC,CASSNRGPLSYNEQFF
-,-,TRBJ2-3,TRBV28,TGTGCCAGCAGCTCCACCGTAGCTGAGAGCACAGATACGCAGTATTTT,CASSSTVAESTDTQYF
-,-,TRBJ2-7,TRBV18,TGTGCCAGCTCACCGACCGGGGGCATCATGCAGGGAGGGGCGGGGTACGAGCAGTACTTC,CASSPTGGIMQGGAGYEQYF
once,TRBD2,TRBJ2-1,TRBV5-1,TGCGCCAGCAGCCGCGGGACTAGCGGGAGCGTCGATGAGCAGTTCTTC,CASSRGTSGSVDEQFF
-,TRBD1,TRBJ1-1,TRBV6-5,TGTGCCAGCAGTTACCGGACAGGGCTCACTGAAGCTTTCTTT,CASSYRTGLTEAFF
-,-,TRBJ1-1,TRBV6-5,TGTGCCAGCAGTCCCAGGAACACTGAAGCTTTCTTT,CASSPRNTEAFF
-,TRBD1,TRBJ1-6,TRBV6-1,TGTGCCAGCAGTGAGACAGGGGGCAATTCACCCCTCCACTTT,CASSETGGNSPLHF
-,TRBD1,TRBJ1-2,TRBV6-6,TGTGCCAGCACCGCTGGACAGGTGAACTATGGCTACACCTTC,CASTAGQVNYGYTF
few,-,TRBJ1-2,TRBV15,TGTGCCACGACACCAGGACTTGCTAACTATGGCTACACCTTC,CATTPGLANYGYTF
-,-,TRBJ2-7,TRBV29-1,TGCAGCGTGGGCAGGGAGAGGAACGAGCAGTACTTC,CSVGRERNEQYF
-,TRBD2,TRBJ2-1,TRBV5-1,TGCGCCAGCAGCTTGGAGAGGCGGGAGGGCCCCTCCAATGAGCAGTTCTTC,CASSLERREGPSNEQFF
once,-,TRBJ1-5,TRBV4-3,TGCGCCAGCAGCCAAGATTCGACTTTTTTTCAGCCCCAGCATTTT,CASSQDSTFFQPQHF
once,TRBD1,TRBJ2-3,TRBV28,TGTGCCAGCAGGATGACAGGGCGCACAGATACGCAGTATTTT,CASRMTGRTDTQYF
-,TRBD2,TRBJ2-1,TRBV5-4,TGTGCCAGCAGCTTGGAGCTAGCGGGAGGAGGGAATGAGCAGTTCTTC,CASSLELAGGGNEQFF
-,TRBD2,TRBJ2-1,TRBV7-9,TGTGCCAGCAGCTCCCCCTTTGTGCGGGAGATTAATGAGCAGTTCTTC,CASSSPFVREINEQFF
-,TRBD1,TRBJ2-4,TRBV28,TGTGCCAGCAGGGCCGGGCAGGGGGAAAACATTCAGTACTTC,CASRAGQGENIQYF
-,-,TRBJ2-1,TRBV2,TGTGCCAGCAGCCCACAGGGTACCTTGAACAATGAGCAGTTCTTC,CASSPQGTLNNEQFF
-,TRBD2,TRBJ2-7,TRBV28,TGTGCCAGCACCCCTAGCGGGAGACGCGGCGAGCAGTACTTC,CASTPSGRRGEQYF
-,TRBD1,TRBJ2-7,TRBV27,TGTGCCAGCAGTTCGTGGACAGGGGGCTCCTACGAGCAGTACTTC,CASSSWTGGSYEQYF
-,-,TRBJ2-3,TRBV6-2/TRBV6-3,TGTGCCAGCAGTTACCCAGGGGCCACAGATACGCAGTATTTT,CASSYPGATDTQYF
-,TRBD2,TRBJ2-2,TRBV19,TGTGCCAGTAACCCGGGAGGGGGGACCGGGGAGCTGTTTTTT,CASNPGGGTGELFF
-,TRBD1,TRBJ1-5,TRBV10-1,TGCGCCTCGGGACAGGGCAGCAATCAGCCCCAGCATTTT,CASGQGSNQPQHF
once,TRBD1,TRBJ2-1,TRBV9,TGTGCCAGCAGCGTACGGTCAACAGGGGCCAATGAGCAGTTCTTC,CASSVRSTGANEQFF
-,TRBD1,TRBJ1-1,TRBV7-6,TGTGCCAGCAGCAAGATAACAGGGGGCGAATTCTCACTCAGGGACACTGAAGCTTTCTTT,CASSKITGGEFSLRDTEAFF
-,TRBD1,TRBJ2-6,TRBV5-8,TGTGCCAGCAGCAGGGGGCTTGGGGCCAACGTCCTGACTTTC,CASSRGLGANVLTF
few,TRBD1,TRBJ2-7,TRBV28,TGTGCCAGCAGACCCGGGACAGGGGGCTACGAGCAGTACTTC,CASRPGTGGYEQYF
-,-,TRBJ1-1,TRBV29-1,TGCAGCGGCGGACTGTTCGATCGTGAAGCTTTCTTT,CSGGLFDREAFF
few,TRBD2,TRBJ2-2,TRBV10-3,TGTGCCATCAGTGAGTCTAGGACTAGCGTCGGGGAGCTGTTTTTT,CAISESRTSVGELFF
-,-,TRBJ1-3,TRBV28,TGTGCCAGCAGATCGTCGGGTGGTGGAAACACCATATATTTT,CASRSSGGGNTIYF
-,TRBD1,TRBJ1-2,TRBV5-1,TGCGCCAGCAGCCCAGAAATGGGACAGGGGGCTTTTGGCTACACCTTC,CASSPEMGQGAFGYTF
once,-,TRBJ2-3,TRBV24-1,TGTGCCACCAGTGATTTAACTAGCACAGATACGCAGTATTTT,CATSDLTSTDTQYF
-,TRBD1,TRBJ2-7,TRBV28,TGTGCCAGCACCCTTGGGACAGGCATCTCCTACGAGCAGTACTTC,CASTLGTGISYEQYF
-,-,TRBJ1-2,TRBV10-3,TGTGCCATCAGTGTCGAGGGTAATGGCTACACCTTC,CAISVEGNGYTF
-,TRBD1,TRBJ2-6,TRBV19,TGTGCCAGTATTCCGGGACAGCGCTACTCTGGGGCCAACGTCCTGACTTTC,CASIPGQRYSGANVLTF
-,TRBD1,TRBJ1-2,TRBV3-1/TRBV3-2,TGTGCCAGCACCGGACAGGGGTTTTATGGCTACACCTTC,CASTGQGFYGYTF
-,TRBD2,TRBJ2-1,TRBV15,TGTGCCACCAGCAAGGGACTAGCGCACAATGAGCAGTTCTTC,CATSKGLAHNEQFF
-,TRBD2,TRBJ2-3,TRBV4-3,TGCGCCAGCAGCCAAGAGGGCGGGACTAGCGGGAGAGAGGCCACGCAGTATTTT,CASSQEGGTSGREATQYF
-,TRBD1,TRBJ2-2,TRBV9,TGTGCCAGCAGCGATCCTCTCAGGACAGGGAGTAACACCGGGGAGCTGTTTTTT,CASSDPLRTGSNTGELFF
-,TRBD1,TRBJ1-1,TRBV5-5,TGTGCCAGCAGCGTCCGCCCGGGACAGGGAAGGACTGAAGCTTTCTTT,CASSVRPGQGRTEAFF
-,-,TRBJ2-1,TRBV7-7,TGTGCCAGCAGTTTGACACAGGAGAAACACAATGAGCAGTTCTTC,CASSLTQEKHNEQFF
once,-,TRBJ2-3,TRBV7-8,TGTGCCAGCAGCTTAGGCCGCGCAGGGTTGGCAGATACGCAGTATTTT,CASSLGRAGLADTQYF
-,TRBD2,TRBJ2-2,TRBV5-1,TGCGCCAGCTGTACTAGCGGGAGCGTCGGGGAGCTGTTTTTT,CASCTSGSVGELFF
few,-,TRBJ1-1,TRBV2,TGTGCCAGCAGTGAAATCAGAAACACTGAAGCTTTCTTT,CASSEIRNTEAFF